This T cell receptor (beta chain) was found in a study of post-analysis software for immune sequencing data. Broader study findings: TRBV5-6, TRBV5-1 and TRBV20-1 were among 4 or 5 TRBV segments more frequent in patients than controls.

Researchers reported that TCR beta cDNA libraries carried unique molecular identifiers. From around 1 to 10 million T cells, roughly 530,000 cDNA molecules were obtained. TCRdb passed the PCR reads through MiXCR, listing each CDR3 protein once. Counted here are about 760,000 distinct CDR3 sequences, 25% to 30% occurring once; the ten biggest clones make up 0.56%. V was pared by 4 bases and J by 1 base, with 13 bases of the junction left unmatched. In germline, CDR1 is SNHLY, CDR2 FYNNEI. The CDR3 runs 17 residues. On this clonotype: Its matching antigen is unknown.

The receptor's source is a girl aged 5 to 17 with multiple sclerosis. The genes are TRBV2 and TRBJ2-7; 7 bases match TRBD1. The material sequenced was blood. CDR3 sequence (DNA): TGTGCCAGCAGTGCCAGACAGGGTAGACAAGTTTCCTACGAGCAGTACTTC. This translates into CASSARQGRQVSYEQYF.